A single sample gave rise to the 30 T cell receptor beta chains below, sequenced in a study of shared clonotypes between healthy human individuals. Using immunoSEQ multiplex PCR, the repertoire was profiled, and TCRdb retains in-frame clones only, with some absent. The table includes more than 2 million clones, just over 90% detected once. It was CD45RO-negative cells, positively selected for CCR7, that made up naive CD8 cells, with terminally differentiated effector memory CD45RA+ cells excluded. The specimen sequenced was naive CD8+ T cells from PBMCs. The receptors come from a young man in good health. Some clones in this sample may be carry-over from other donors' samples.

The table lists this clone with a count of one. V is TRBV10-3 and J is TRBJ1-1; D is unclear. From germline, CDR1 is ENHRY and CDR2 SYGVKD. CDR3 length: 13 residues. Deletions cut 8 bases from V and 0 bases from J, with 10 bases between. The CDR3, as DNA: TGTGCCATCCGCGGGGTAATGAACACTGAAGCTTTCTTT. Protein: CAIRGVMNTEAFF.

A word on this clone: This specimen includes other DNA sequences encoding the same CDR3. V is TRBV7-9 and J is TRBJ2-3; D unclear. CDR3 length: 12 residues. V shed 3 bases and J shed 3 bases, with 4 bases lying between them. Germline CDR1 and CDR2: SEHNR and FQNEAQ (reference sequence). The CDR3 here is CASSFGTDTQYF. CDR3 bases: TGTGCCAGCAGCTTTGGTACAGATACGCAGTATTTT.

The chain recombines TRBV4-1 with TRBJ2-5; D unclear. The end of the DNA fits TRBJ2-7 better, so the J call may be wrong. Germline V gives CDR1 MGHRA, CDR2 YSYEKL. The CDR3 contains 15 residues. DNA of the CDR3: TGCGCCAGCAGCCAAGAGGGTACCCGTAGGGACGAGCAGTACTTC. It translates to CASSQEGTRRDEQYF.

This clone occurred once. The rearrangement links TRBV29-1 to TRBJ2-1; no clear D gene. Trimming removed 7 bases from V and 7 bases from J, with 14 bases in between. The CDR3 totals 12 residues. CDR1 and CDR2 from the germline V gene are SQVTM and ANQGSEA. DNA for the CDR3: TGCAGCGCAGGCGTTCTCAAAAATGAGCAGTTCTTC. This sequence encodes CSAGVLKNEQFF.

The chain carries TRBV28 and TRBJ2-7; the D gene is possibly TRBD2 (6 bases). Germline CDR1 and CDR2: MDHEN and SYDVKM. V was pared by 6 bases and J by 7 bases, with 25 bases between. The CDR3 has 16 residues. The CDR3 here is CASRMGRVGGRGEQYF. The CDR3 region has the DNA TGTGCCAGCAGGATGGGCAGGGTGGGAGGTCGGGGGGAGCAGTACTTC. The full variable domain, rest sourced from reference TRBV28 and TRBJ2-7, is DVKVTQSSRYLVKRTGEKVFLECVQDMDHENMFWYRQDPGLGLRLIYFSYDVKMKEKGDIPEGYSVSREKKERFSLILESASTNQTSMYLCASRMGRVGGRGEQYFGPGTRLTVT.

This chain's CDR3 is CASSIGQGDRAKNIQYF. In DNA form, the CDR3 reads TGTGCCAGTAGTATAGGACAGGGCGATAGAGCCAAAAACATTCAGTACTTC. This sequence joins TRBV19 and TRBJ2-4; the match to TRBD1 covers 7 bases. This CDR3 is 17 amino acids long. Germline CDR1 and CDR2: LNHDA and SQIVND (reference sequence). Trimming removed 1 base from V and 0 bases from J; junction bases left unmatched: 6.

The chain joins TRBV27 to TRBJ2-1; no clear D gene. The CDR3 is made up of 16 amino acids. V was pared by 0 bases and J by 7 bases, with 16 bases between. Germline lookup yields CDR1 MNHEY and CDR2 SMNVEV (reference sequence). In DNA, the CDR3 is TGTGCCAGCAGTTTATCGGGCGAGGAAGTGTGGAATGAGCAGTTCTTC. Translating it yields CASSLSGEEVWNEQFF.

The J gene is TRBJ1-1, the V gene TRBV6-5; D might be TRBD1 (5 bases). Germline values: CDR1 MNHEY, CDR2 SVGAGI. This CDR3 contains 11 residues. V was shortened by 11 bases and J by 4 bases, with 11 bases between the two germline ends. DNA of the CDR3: TGTGCCGCAGGGTGGGGCACTGAAGCTTTCTTT. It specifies CAAGWGTEAFF.

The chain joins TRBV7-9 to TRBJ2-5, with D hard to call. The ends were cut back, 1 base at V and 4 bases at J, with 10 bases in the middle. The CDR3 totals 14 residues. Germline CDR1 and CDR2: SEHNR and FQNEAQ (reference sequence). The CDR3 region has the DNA TGTGCCAGCAGCTTAGTGGCTGCGCGAGAGACCCAGTACTTC. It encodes CASSLVAARETQYF.

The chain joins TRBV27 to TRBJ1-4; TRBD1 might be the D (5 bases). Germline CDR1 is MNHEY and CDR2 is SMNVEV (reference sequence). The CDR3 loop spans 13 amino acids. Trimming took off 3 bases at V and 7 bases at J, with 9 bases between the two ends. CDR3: CASSLRGPEKLFF. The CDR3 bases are TGTGCCAGCAGTTTGAGGGGTCCTGAAAAACTGTTTTTT.

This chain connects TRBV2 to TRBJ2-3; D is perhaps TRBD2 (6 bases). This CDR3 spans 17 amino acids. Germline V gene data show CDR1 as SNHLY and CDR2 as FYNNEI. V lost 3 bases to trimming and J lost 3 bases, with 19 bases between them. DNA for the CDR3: TGTGCCAGCAGTGATCTCCATACGGGAGAACGTACAGATACGCAGTATTTT. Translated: CASSDLHTGERTDTQYF.

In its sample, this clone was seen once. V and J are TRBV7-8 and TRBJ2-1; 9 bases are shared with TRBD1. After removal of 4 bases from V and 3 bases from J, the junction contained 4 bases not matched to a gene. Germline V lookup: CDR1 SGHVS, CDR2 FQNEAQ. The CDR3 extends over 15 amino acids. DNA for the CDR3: TGTGCCAGCAGCTCCTTGGACAGGGGCTACAATGAGCAGTTCTTC. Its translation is CASSSLDRGYNEQFF.

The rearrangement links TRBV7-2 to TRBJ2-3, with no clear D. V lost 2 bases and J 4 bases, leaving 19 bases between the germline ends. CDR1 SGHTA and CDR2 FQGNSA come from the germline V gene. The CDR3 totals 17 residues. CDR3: CASSLPPSVITADTQYF. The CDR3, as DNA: TGTGCCAGCAGCTTACCCCCCTCCGTTATTACCGCAGATACGCAGTATTTT.

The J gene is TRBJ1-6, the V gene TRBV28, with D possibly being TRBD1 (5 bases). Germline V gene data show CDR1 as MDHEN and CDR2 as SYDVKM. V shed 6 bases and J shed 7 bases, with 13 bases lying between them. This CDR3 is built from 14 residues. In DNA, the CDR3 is TGTGCCAGCAGCACACCGAGGGGAAATTCACCCCTCCACTTT. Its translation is CASSTPRGNSPLHF.

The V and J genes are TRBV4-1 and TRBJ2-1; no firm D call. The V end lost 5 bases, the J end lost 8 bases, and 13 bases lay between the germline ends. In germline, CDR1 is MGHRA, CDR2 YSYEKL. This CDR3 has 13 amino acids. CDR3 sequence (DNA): TGCGCCAGCAGCAGTATAGGGCTAGATGAGCAGTTCTTC. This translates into CASSSIGLDEQFF.

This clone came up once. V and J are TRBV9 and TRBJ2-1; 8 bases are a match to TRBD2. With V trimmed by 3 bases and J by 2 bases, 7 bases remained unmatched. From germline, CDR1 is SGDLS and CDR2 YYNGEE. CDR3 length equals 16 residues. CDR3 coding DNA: TGTGCCAGCAGCGACTCCGGACTAGCAACCTACAATGAGCAGTTCTTC. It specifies CASSDSGLATYNEQFF.

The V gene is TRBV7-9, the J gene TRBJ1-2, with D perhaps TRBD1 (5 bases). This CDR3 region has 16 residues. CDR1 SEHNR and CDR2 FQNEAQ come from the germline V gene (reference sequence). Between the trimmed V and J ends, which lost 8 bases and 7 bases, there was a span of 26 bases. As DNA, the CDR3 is TGTGCCAGCCCGGGGGTGGGCCAAGAACAAGTCGGTGGCTACACCTTC. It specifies CASPGVGQEQVGGYTF.

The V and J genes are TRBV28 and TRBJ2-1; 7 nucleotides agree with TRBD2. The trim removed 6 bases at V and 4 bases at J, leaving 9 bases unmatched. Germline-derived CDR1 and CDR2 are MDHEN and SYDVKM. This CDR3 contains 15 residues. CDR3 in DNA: TGTGCCAGCAGCCCCCACAGCGGGACGTACAATGAGCAGTTCTTC. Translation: CASSPHSGTYNEQFF. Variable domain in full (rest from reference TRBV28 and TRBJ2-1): DVKVTQSSRYLVKRTGEKVFLECVQDMDHENMFWYRQDPGLGLRLIYFSYDVKMKEKGDIPEGYSVSREKKERFSLILESASTNQTSMYLCASSPHSGTYNEQFFGPGTRLTVL.

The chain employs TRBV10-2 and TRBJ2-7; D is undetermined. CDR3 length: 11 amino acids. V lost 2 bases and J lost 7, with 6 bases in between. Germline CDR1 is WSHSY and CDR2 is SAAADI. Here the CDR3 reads CASSEAGEQYF. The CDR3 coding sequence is TGCGCCAGCAGTGAGGCTGGGGAGCAGTACTTC.

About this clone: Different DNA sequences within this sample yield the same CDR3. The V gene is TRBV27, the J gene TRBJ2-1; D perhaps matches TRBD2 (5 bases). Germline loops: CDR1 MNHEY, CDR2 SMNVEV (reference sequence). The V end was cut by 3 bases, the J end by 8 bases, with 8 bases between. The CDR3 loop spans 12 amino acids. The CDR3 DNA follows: TGTGCCAGCAGTTTTCGGGGAGATGAGCAGTTCTTC. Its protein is CASSFRGDEQFF.

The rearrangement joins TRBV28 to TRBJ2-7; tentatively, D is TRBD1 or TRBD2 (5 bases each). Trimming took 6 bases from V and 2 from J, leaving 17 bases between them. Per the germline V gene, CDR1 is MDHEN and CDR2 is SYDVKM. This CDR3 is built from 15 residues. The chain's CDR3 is CASRLADRLTYEQYF. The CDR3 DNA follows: TGTGCCAGCAGACTCGCAGACAGACTAACCTACGAGCAGTACTTC.

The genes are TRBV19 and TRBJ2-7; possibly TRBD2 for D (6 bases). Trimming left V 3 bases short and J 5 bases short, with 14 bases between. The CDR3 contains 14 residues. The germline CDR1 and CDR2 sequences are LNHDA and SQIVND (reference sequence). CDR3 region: CASSMGLAIHEQYF. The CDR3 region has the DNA TGTGCCAGTAGTATGGGCCTAGCGATCCACGAGCAGTACTTC.

The CDR3 nucleotides are TGTGCCAGCAGTTTCAACAGGGGCACTGAAGCTTTCTTT. This translates into CASSFNRGTEAFF. The V gene is TRBV28, the J gene TRBJ1-1, with TRBD1 matching 7 bases. V lost 3 bases, J lost 4 bases, and 2 bases stayed unmatched. The CDR3 runs 13 residues. Germline V gives CDR1 MDHEN, CDR2 SYDVKM.

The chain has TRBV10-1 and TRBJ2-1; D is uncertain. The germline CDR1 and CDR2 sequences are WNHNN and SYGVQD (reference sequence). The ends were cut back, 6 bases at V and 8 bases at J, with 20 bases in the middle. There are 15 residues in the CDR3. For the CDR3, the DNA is TGCGCCAGCAGCCCCGTTTGGGGTAGCTTCGATGAGCAGTTCTTC. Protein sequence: CASSPVWGSFDEQFF.

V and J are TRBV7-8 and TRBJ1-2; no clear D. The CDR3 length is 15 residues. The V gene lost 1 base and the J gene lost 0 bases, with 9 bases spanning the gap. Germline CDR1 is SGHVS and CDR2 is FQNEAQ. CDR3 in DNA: TGTGCCAGCAGCTTAGGTATTTCCGCTAACTATGGCTACACCTTC. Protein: CASSLGISANYGYTF. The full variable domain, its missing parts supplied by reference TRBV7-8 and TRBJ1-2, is GAGVSQSPRYKVAKRGQDVALRCDPISGHVSLFWYQQALGQGPEFLTYFQNEAQLDKSGLPSDRFFAERPEGSVSTLKIQRTQQEDSAVYLCASSLGISANYGYTFGSGTRLTVV.

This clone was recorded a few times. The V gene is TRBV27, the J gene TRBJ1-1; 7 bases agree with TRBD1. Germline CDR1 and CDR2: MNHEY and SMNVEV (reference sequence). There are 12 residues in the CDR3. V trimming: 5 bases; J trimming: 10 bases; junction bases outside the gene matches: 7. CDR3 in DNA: TGTGCCAGCAGTACAGGGGCAGGGACAGCTTTCTTT. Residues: CASSTGAGTAFF.

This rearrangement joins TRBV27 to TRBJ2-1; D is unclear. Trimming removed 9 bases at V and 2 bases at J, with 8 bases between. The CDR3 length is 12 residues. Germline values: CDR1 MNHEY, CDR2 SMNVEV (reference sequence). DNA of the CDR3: TGTGCCAGTGGGTTAGCCTACAATGAGCAGTTCTTC. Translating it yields CASGLAYNEQFF.

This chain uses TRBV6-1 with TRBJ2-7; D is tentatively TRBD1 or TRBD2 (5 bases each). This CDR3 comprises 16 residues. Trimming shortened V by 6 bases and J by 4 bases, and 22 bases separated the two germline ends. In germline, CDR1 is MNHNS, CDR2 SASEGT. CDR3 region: CASRERFPGPFYEQYF. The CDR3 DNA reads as TGTGCCAGCAGGGAACGGTTCCCGGGACCCTTTTACGAGCAGTACTTC.

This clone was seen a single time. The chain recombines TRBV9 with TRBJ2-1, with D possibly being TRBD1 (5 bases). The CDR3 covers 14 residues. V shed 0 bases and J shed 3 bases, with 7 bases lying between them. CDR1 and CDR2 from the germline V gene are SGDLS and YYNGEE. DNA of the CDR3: TGTGCCAGCAGCGTAGCCGGACACTACAATGAGCAGTTCTTC. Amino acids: CASSVAGHYNEQFF.

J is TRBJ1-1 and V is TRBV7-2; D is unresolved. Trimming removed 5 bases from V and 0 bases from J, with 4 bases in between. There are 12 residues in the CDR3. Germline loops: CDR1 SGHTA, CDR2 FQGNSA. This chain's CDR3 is CASSPLNTEAFF. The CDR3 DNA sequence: TGTGCCAGCAGCCCCTTGAACACTGAAGCTTTCTTT.